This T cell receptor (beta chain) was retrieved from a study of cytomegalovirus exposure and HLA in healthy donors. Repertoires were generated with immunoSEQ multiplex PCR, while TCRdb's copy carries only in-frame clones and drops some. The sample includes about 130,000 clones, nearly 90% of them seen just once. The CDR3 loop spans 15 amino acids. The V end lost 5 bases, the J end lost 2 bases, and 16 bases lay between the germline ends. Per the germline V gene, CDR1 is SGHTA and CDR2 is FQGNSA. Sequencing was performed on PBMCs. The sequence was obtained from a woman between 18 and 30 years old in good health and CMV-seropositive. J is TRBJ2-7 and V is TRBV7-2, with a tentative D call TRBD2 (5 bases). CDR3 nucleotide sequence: TGTGCCAGCAGCCCGACCCGGGATCGCCCCTACGAGCAGTACTTC. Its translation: CASSPTRDRPYEQYF.